The source of this TCR beta chain is a study of blood T cells in healthy people across ages. The sample providers were healthy Caucasian people from Russia, aged roughly 6 to 95. Every participating donor contributed 7.5 to 10 milliliters of peripheral blood through a draw. With regard to this clonotype: Its target is not known.

With a J-beta primer mix and a sample-barcoded 5' primer, a second PCR ran 7 to 11 cycles. Template switching added a 12-random-nucleotide identifier to every cDNA molecule. TCRdb itself ran the 5' RACE reads through MiXCR, one entry per CDR3 protein. The data hold fewer than 700,000 distinct CDR3 sequences, with roughly 41% observed a single time. Whole-study findings and limits: Estimates based on one million T cells were treated as lower bounds.

Germline V gene data show CDR1 as GTSNPN and CDR2 as SVGIG (reference sequence). This CDR3 comprises 13 residues. Deletions cut 8 bases from V and 6 bases from J, with 17 bases between. The rearrangement joins TRBV30 to TRBJ2-1; D is possibly TRBD1 or TRBD2 (6 bases each). Specimen: blood. This clonotype was obtained from a man aged 80 or over in good health. The CDR3 sequence is CAPDPPGANEQFF. CDR3 in DNA: TGTGCCCCTGACCCCCCGGGGGCCAATGAGCAGTTCTTC. The variable domain in full, with the rest retrieved from reference TRBV30 and TRBJ2-1, is SQTIHQWPATLVQPVGSPLSLECTVEGTSNPNLYWYRQAAGRGLQLLFYSVGIGQISSEVPQNLSASRPQDRQFILSSKKLLLSDSGFYLCAPDPPGANEQFFGPGTRLTVL.